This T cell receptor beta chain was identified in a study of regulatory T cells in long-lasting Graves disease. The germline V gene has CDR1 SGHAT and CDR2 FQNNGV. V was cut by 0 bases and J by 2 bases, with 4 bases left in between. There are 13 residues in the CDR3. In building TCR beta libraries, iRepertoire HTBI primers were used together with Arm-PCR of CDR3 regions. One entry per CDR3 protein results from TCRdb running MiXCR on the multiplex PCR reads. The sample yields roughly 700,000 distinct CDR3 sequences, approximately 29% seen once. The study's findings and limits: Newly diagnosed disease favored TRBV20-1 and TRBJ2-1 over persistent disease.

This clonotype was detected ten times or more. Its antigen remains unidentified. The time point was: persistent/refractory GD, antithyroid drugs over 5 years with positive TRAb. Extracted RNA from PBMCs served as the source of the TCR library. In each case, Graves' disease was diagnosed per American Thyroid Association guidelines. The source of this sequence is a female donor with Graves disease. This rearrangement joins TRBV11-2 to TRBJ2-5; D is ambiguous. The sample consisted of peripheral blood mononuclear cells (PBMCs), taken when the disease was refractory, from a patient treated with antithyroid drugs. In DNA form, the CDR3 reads TGTGCCAGCAGCTTAGAGCGGCAAGAGACCCAGTACTTC. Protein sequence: CASSLERQETQYF.